This is a list of T cell receptor beta chains from one sample in a study of blood T cell repertoires in COVID-19. The table came from immunoSEQ multiplex PCR; TCRdb's copy has only in-frame clones and leaves some out. In the table there are some 110,000 clones, about 80% of which are singletons. Sequencing was done on a sample of peripheral blood. Every receptor here comes from a woman older than 75 with active or convalescent COVID-19. CDR3s include the opening cysteine and the closing phenylalanine or tryptophan. Each record gives: clone size, D gene, V gene, J gene, CDR3 DNA, CDR3 protein. The D gene is left open where the match is weak. Clone size is stated in some rows and not others, as once, few, many or a class when expanded.

size: -
D: TRBD1
V: TRBV9
J: TRBJ2-7
DNA: TGTGCCAGCAGCGTAGTTAGGGACAGACCCTCCTACGAGCAGTACTTC
CDR3: CASSVVRDRPSYEQYF

size: -
D: -
V: TRBV5-4
J: TRBJ2-7
DNA: TGTGCCAGCAGCCCGGACTGGGCCTACGAGCAGTACTTC
CDR3: CASSPDWAYEQYF

size: -
D: -
V: TRBV2
J: TRBJ1-1
DNA: TGTGCCAGCAGTAATACCGGGGGGCCCCCTGAAGCTTTCTTT
CDR3: CASSNTGGPPEAFF

size: -
D: -
V: TRBV6-2/TRBV6-3
J: TRBJ1-1
DNA: TGTGCCAGCAGTGATGATCACTCTTCGTACACTGAAGCTTTCTTT
CDR3: CASSDDHSSYTEAFF

size: -
D: TRBD1
V: TRBV4-3
J: TRBJ1-3
DNA: TGCGCCAGCAGCCGTGAGACAGGGAACTCCCTCCCCATATATTTT
CDR3: CASSRETGNSLPIYF

size: -
D: -
V: TRBV6-5
J: TRBJ1-5
DNA: TGTGCCAGCAGATTAACAGGATCTCAGCCCCAGCATTTT
CDR3: CASRLTGSQPQHF

size: -
D: -
V: TRBV7-9
J: TRBJ1-2
DNA: TGTGCCAGCAGCTTAGAACAGGCTTCCTATGGCTACACCTTC
CDR3: CASSLEQASYGYTF

size: few
D: TRBD1
V: TRBV24-1
J: TRBJ2-1
DNA: TGTGCCACCAGTGACCGAACAGGGGTCAGTATCGTCAATGAGCAGTTCTTC
CDR3: CATSDRTGVSIVNEQFF

size: -
D: TRBD1
V: TRBV5-4
J: TRBJ1-2
DNA: TGTGCCAGCAGCCCGACAGGGGCGTTAAAGGACTACACCTTC
CDR3: CASSPTGALKDYTF

size: -
D: -
V: TRBV28
J: TRBJ2-3
DNA: TGTGCCAGCAGTTCCCGAGCAGATACGCAGTATTTT
CDR3: CASSSRADTQYF

size: -
D: TRBD1
V: TRBV28
J: TRBJ1-2
DNA: TGTGCCAGCAGTTTACGTAGGGGGCTCCCTGGACGAAGATATGGCTACACCTTC
CDR3: CASSLRRGLPGRRYGYTF

size: -
D: TRBD1
V: TRBV10-3
J: TRBJ1-5
DNA: TGTGCCATCAGTGAGTCCGGACAGGGACAGCCCCAGCATTTT
CDR3: CAISESGQGQPQHF

size: -
D: -
V: TRBV7-8
J: TRBJ2-7
DNA: TGTGCCAGCAGCGTAATGTCAGGCGTCTCCTACGAGCAGTACTTC
CDR3: CASSVMSGVSYEQYF

size: -
D: TRBD1
V: TRBV9
J: TRBJ1-1
DNA: TGTGCCAGCAGCGCGGGACAGGGGGCGCGCGGCACTGAAGCTTTCTTT
CDR3: CASSAGQGARGTEAFF

size: -
D: TRBD2
V: TRBV3-1/TRBV3-2
J: TRBJ2-1
DNA: TGTGCCAGCAGCTCCAGGACTAGAGTGGATGAGCAGTTCTTC
CDR3: CASSSRTRVDEQFF

size: -
D: TRBD2
V: TRBV11-2
J: TRBJ2-1
DNA: TGTGCCAGCAACCCCCGAGGGACTAGCGGGTACAATGAGCAGTTCTTC
CDR3: CASNPRGTSGYNEQFF

size: -
D: -
V: TRBV24-1
J: TRBJ2-1
DNA: TGTGCCACCAGTCCCGGCTACAATGAGCAGTTCTTC
CDR3: CATSPGYNEQFF

size: -
D: -
V: TRBV28
J: TRBJ1-5
DNA: TGTGCCAGCCACCTCCCGCAGGGTGTGAATCAGCCCCAGCATTTT
CDR3: CASHLPQGVNQPQHF